These T cell receptor beta chains were read from a single sample in a study of blood T cells in healthy people across ages. Each CDR3 protein gets one entry after TCRdb re-called the 5' RACE reads with MiXCR. Found here are about 600,000 distinct CDR3 sequences, 40% to 50% of them singletons; the top ten hold roughly 25%. Input material: blood. The receptors derive from a man of 80 years or more in good health. The CDR3 runs from the conserved cysteine through the conserved F or W. A D gene is named only where the DNA matches it firmly. Clone size is shown for a subset of rows, as once, few, many or a class of expanded clone.

v_gene: TRBV11-2; j_gene: TRBJ1-2; abundance: few; d_gene: .; CDR3nt: TGTGCCAGCAGCTTCGGACAGACCTATGGCTACACCTTC; CDR3aa: CASSFGQTYGYTF
v_gene: TRBV20-1; j_gene: TRBJ1-2; abundance: .; d_gene: .; CDR3nt: TGCAGTGCCAAAGGGGGGAACTATGGCTACACCTTC; CDR3aa: CSAKGGNYGYTF
v_gene: TRBV6-5; j_gene: TRBJ2-2; abundance: many; d_gene: TRBD1; CDR3nt: TGTGCCAGCAGTTACTCTAGGGGGCCCGGGGAGCTGTTTTTT; CDR3aa: CASSYSRGPGELFF
v_gene: TRBV6-6; j_gene: TRBJ1-4; abundance: .; d_gene: TRBD1; CDR3nt: TGTGTCAGCAGTTTTGACAGGGGGAGTGAAAAACTGTTTTTT; CDR3aa: CVSSFDRGSEKLFF
v_gene: TRBV6-5; j_gene: TRBJ2-1; abundance: many; d_gene: .; CDR3nt: TGTGCCAGCAGTTACTCACGGACTTACAATGAGCAGTTCTTC; CDR3aa: CASSYSRTYNEQFF
v_gene: TRBV24-1; j_gene: TRBJ2-1; abundance: few; d_gene: .; CDR3nt: TGTGCCACCAGTGATAAGATAGGGCCCCTTAATGAGCAGTTCTTC; CDR3aa: CATSDKIGPLNEQFF
v_gene: TRBV7-2; j_gene: TRBJ1-5; abundance: few; d_gene: .; CDR3nt: TGTGCCAGCAGCTTAGAGGGGTGGGAACAGCCCCAGCATTTT; CDR3aa: CASSLEGWEQPQHF
v_gene: TRBV20-1; j_gene: TRBJ2-2; abundance: many; d_gene: TRBD2; CDR3nt: TGCAGTGCTAGTACGGAGCGGGAGGCCGGGGAGCTGTTTTTT; CDR3aa: CSASTEREAGELFF
v_gene: TRBV20-1; j_gene: TRBJ1-5; abundance: few; d_gene: TRBD1; CDR3nt: TGCAGTGCTAGGCGGGACAGGGGCAATCAGCCCCAGCATTTT; CDR3aa: CSARRDRGNQPQHF
v_gene: TRBV7-8; j_gene: TRBJ1-1; abundance: .; d_gene: .; CDR3nt: TGTGCCAGCAGCTTAAGCGGTGGAAGCACTGAAGCTTTCTTT; CDR3aa: CASSLSGGSTEAFF